A single sample is the source of the 21 T cell receptor beta chains below, sequenced in a study of molecular identifiers for immune sequencing clone quantification. TCRdb used MiXCR to reprocess the PCR reads, holding one entry per CDR3 protein. The sample lists around 460,000 distinct CDR3 sequences; 20% to 25% were seen once. The source material was naive CD8+ T cells from blood, with Jurkat cell RNA spiked in. Subset specified: FACS-sorted CD8+CD4-CCR7+CD45RA+ naive T cells. These receptors were obtained from a human donor in good health. Some libraries in this study had Jurkat cell RNA spiked in.

The sample holds a few counts of this clonotype. This chain uses TRBV2 with TRBJ2-1; 8 nucleotides match TRBD1. Looked up from germline, CDR1 is SNHLY and CDR2 is FYNNEI. V shed 8 bases, J shed 3 bases, and the junction held 12 bases outside the gene matches. The CDR3 is made up of 16 amino acids. The CDR3 sequence: CASSLYGQGRYNEQFF. Written as DNA, the CDR3 is TGTGCCAGCTCATTATACGGACAGGGCCGCTACAATGAGCAGTTCTTC.

A word on this clonotype: This may be a read error: a much more frequent sequence differs by one nucleotide. The J gene is TRBJ1-3, the V gene TRBV4-1; D call uncertain. Trimming left V 4 bases short and J 7 bases short, with 11 bases between. Germline CDR1 and CDR2: MGHRA and YSYEKL. CDR3 length: 13 amino acids. Here the CDR3 reads CASSPVSVNTIYF. The CDR3 DNA follows: TGCGCCAGCAGCCCTGTTAGTGTGAACACCATATATTTT.

This clonotype was counted between two and nine times. V usage is TRBV5-1 and J usage is TRBJ2-7, with a possible D match to TRBD1 (6 bases). The germline gives CDR1 SGHRS, CDR2 YFSETQ. The CDR3 contains 15 residues. The V gene lost 0 bases and the J gene lost 3 bases, with 13 bases spanning the gap. The CDR3 DNA reads as TGCGCCAGCAGCTTGGCTTTGGGGGCCGACTACGAGCAGTACTTC. Translating gives CASSLALGADYEQYF.

In this sample, this clonotype turned up a few times. The chain links TRBV11-3 to TRBJ2-7; a weak D match, TRBD1 (6 bases). Germline V CDR1 and CDR2: SGHNT, YENEEA. Trimming shortened V by 4 bases and J by 3 bases, and 16 bases separated the two germline ends. The CDR3 is made up of 15 amino acids. CDR3 bases: TGTGCCAGCAGCTCATCGGACAGTCAGGGCTACGAGCAGTACTTC. Encoded protein: CASSSSDSQGYEQYF.

This clonotype was seen only a few times. The J gene is TRBJ2-1, the V gene TRBV27, with TRBD1 as a possible D gene (6 bases). Germline loops: CDR1 MNHEY, CDR2 SMNVEV (reference sequence). Trimming stripped 5 bases from V and 5 bases from J, with 10 bases between. This CDR3 has 13 residues. The CDR3 DNA follows: TGTGCCAGCAGTCCCCGGACAGACAATGAGCAGTTCTTC. Protein product: CASSPRTDNEQFF.

The chain carries TRBV12-3 or TRBV12-4 and TRBJ1-6, with D unclear. V shed 6 bases and J shed 11 bases, with 14 bases lying between them. CDR3 length: 13 amino acids. CDR3 sequence (DNA): TGTGCCAGCAGGCCCGGCGGGCCCGCACCCCTCCACTTT. This gives the protein CASRPGGPAPLHF.

For this clonotype: This sequence may be a read error, since a much larger clone differs from it by one base. The chain has TRBV27 and TRBJ2-7; D unclear. The CDR3 extends over 13 amino acids. The germline V gene encodes CDR1 MNHEY and CDR2 SMNVEV (reference sequence). CDR3 region: CASSRISGDERYF. Written as DNA, the CDR3 is TGTGCCAGCAGTCGCATCTCGGGCGACGAGCGGTACTTC.

This clonotype was seen many times. The chain carries TRBV29-1 and TRBJ1-1; 7 bases align to TRBD1. The germline V gene encodes CDR1 SQVTM and CDR2 ANQGSEA. This CDR3 has 14 amino acids. Losses at the gene ends were 0 bases for V and 6 bases for J; bases not matched to a gene: 7. The CDR3 coding sequence is TGCAGCGTTGAAGATCGGGAGACAGGGCCTGAAGCTTTCTTT. Translating gives CSVEDRETGPEAFF. The full variable domain, in which reference TRBV29-1 and TRBJ1-1 provide the parts outside the CDR3, is SAVISQKPSRDICQRGTSLTIQCQVDSQVTMMFWYRQQPGQSLTLIATANQGSEATYESGFVIDKFPISRPNLTFSTLTVSNMSPEDSSIYLCSVEDRETGPEAFFGQGTRLTVV.

For this clonotype: This may be a read error: a much more frequent sequence differs by one nucleotide. The chain combines TRBV29-1 with TRBJ2-2, with D possibly being TRBD2 (5 bases). CDR1 is SQVTM and CDR2 is ANQGSEA in the germline V gene. The CDR3 has 12 amino acids. CDR3 sequence (DNA): TGCAGCGTTCCAACACCCACCGGGGAGCCGTTTTTT. Residues: CSVPTPTGEPFF.

The gene calls are TRBV30 and TRBJ1-5, with 7 bases lining up with TRBD1. V shed 0 bases and J 7 bases; nucleotides not matched to a gene: 9. Per germline, CDR1 GTSNPN and CDR2 SVGIG (reference sequence). CDR3 size: 15 residues. The DNA for the CDR3 is TGTGCCTGGAGTGTACGAGGGGGCGCAGGACAGCCCCAGCATTTT. Its translation: CAWSVRGGAGQPQHF.

The V and J genes are TRBV18 and TRBJ1-5; 7 bases agree with TRBD1. Germline CDR1 KGHSH, CDR2 LQKENI. Unmatched junction bases numbered 1, after V lost 0 bases and J lost 2 bases. There are 15 residues in the CDR3. The CDR3 DNA is TGTGCCAGCTCACCACCCGACAGGGGCAATCAGCCCCAGCATTTT. Translation gives CASSPPDRGNQPQHF.

A few counts support this clonotype. This rearrangement joins TRBV7-9 to TRBJ2-5; no reliable D call. The V and J ends lost 7 bases and 4 bases respectively, with 10 bases between them. There are 12 residues in the CDR3. CDR1 SEHNR and CDR2 FQNEAQ come from the germline V gene (reference sequence). CDR3 in amino acids: CASTRTGETQYF. The CDR3 DNA reads TGTGCCAGCACCCGAACGGGAGAGACCCAGTACTTC.

This clonotype came up many times. V gene TRBV5-5 combines with J gene TRBJ2-7, with 7 nucleotides matching TRBD1. There are 14 residues in the CDR3. After removal of 1 base from V and 4 bases from J, the junction contained 5 bases not matched to a gene. CDR1 and CDR2 from the germline V gene are SGHKS and YYEKEE (reference sequence). CDR3 DNA: TGTGCCAGCAGCTTGCACAGGGGTGGATACGAGCAGTACTTC. This codes for CASSLHRGGYEQYF.

This clonotype has only a few counts. CDR3 bases: TGTGCCAGCAGTGAAGCGGTACAGGGGTGGTACGAGCAGTACTTC. Translated, it gives CASSEAVQGWYEQYF. This chain connects TRBV2 to TRBJ2-7; 7 bases line up with TRBD1. The CDR3 sequence is 15 residues long. Germline lookup yields CDR1 SNHLY and CDR2 FYNNEI. Unmatched junction bases numbered 6, after V lost 0 bases and J lost 4 bases.

This clonotype appeared many times. The V gene is TRBV28, the J gene TRBJ2-5; a possible D gene is TRBD1 (6 bases). V was trimmed by 6 bases and J by 1 base, leaving 15 bases between them. CDR1 MDHEN and CDR2 SYDVKM come from the germline V gene. There are 15 residues in the CDR3. This CDR3 reads CASSSSQGPQETQYF. The CDR3 nucleotides are TGTGCCAGCAGCTCATCCCAGGGGCCCCAAGAGACCCAGTACTTC.

In its sample, this clonotype was seen a few times. This sequence joins TRBV12-3 or TRBV12-4 and TRBJ2-1; 8 nucleotides match TRBD2. Trimming removed 4 bases from V and 7 bases from J; junction bases left unmatched: 9. The CDR3 is 15 amino acids. CDR3 residues: CASSSPRTSRNEQFF. The CDR3 bases are TGTGCCAGCAGTTCGCCCCGGACTAGCAGGAATGAGCAGTTCTTC.

The sample holds a few counts of this clonotype. The chain carries TRBV6-2 or TRBV6-3 and TRBJ2-5; D gene ambiguous. This CDR3 has 14 residues. The V and J ends lost 8 bases and 1 base respectively, with 14 bases between them. In germline, CDR1 is MNHEY, CDR2 SVGEGT. The CDR3 bases are TGTGCCAGCGGAGAAGGGCTCGGCCAAGAGACCCAGTACTTC. Protein product: CASGEGLGQETQYF.

Comments on this clonotype: This may come from a read error, since a much larger clone is one base off. This chain uses TRBV20-1 with TRBJ1-1; the D is unclear. Germline V gene sequence: CDR1 DFQATT, CDR2 SNEGSKA (reference sequence). CDR3 length: 14 amino acids. With 1 base removed from V and 3 bases from J, the gap between germline ends came to 12 bases. DNA for the CDR3: TGCAGTGCTAGAGGAGACGCGGATGACACTGAAGCTTTCTTT. It translates to CSARGDADDTEAFF.

This clonotype has a handful of counts. V usage is TRBV16 and J usage is TRBJ1-2; 8 bases agree with TRBD1. CDR1 and CDR2 from the germline V gene are KGHSY and FQNENV. The CDR3 has 14 residues. The junction had 6 bases not matched to a gene; V was cut back by 5 bases and J by 4 bases. CDR3 sequence reads: CASSSEGQVYGYTF. The CDR3 DNA follows: TGTGCCAGCAGCAGCGAGGGACAGGTCTATGGCTACACCTTC.

Only a few counts were recorded for this clonotype. The chain uses TRBV28 and TRBJ1-3; 7 bases map to TRBD1. Unmatched junction bases numbered 7, after V lost 3 bases and J lost 8 bases. Germline CDR1 is MDHEN and CDR2 is SYDVKM. The CDR3 is made up of 14 amino acids. This CDR3 is CASSFRGGLYTIYF. The CDR3 nucleotides read TGTGCCAGCAGTTTTCGAGGGGGCTTATACACCATATATTTT. Complete variable domain (other parts from reference TRBV28 and TRBJ1-3): DVKVTQSSRYLVKRTGEKVFLECVQDMDHENMFWYRQDPGLGLRLIYFSYDVKMKEKGDIPEGYSVSREKKERFSLILESASTNQTSMYLCASSFRGGLYTIYFGEGSWLTVV.

Ten or more counts support this clonotype. The rearrangement uses TRBV30 and TRBJ2-2; 7 positions agree with TRBD2. CDR1 GTSNPN and CDR2 SVGIG come from the germline V gene (reference sequence). This CDR3 contains 15 residues. V lost 0 bases to trimming and J lost 4 bases; unmatched junction nucleotides: 5. CDR3 nucleotides: TGTGCCTGGAGTGTAATGGGGGAGGGCACCGGGGAGCTGTTTTTT. Amino acids: CAWSVMGEGTGELFF. The variable domain in full, completed from reference TRBV30 and TRBJ2-2, reads SQTIHQWPATLVQPVGSPLSLECTVEGTSNPNLYWYRQAAGRGLQLLFYSVGIGQISSEVPQNLSASRPQDRQFILSSKKLLLSDSGFYLCAWSVMGEGTGELFFGEGSRLTVL.